Sequencing of this T cell receptor beta chain was carried out in a study of T cell changes during pregnancy in multiple sclerosis. The CDR3 runs 14 residues. CDR1 and CDR2 from the germline V gene are ENHRY and SYGVKD. V lost 6 bases and J 6 bases, leaving 17 bases between the germline ends. The method was immunoSEQ multiplex PCR; TCRdb's version includes in-frame clones alone and lacks a portion of them. The table has around 100,000 clones, about 94% seen once. The material sequenced was peripheral blood, taken before pregnancy. The sequence derives from a female donor with multiple sclerosis, enrolled in a pregnancy study. The rearrangement joins TRBV10-3 to TRBJ1-2; a weak D match, TRBD1 (6 bases). As DNA, the CDR3 is TGTGCCATCAGGCACCTGGAGGGGGGGAATGGCTACACCTTC. As protein: CAIRHLEGGNGYTF.